The present T cell receptor beta chain was sequenced within a study of OX40 agonist ivuxolimab in advanced cancers. Turning to the overall study: Ivuxolimab was a fully human IgG2 agonistic monoclonal antibody targeting the costimulatory receptor OX40 (CD134). Intravenous ivuxolimab was administered to patients every 2 weeks at six dose levels: 0.01, 0.1, 0.3, 1.5, 3 and 10 mg/kg. Among the roughly 52 dose-escalation patients, some 20 had hepatocellular carcinoma, some 15 melanoma, 9 renal cell carcinoma and 9 head and neck cancer. The dose-escalation cohort was around 83% male with a mean age of about 58 years, ranging from about 20 to 85. Patients were allowed to have had prior anti-PD-1, anti-PD-L1 or anti-CTLA-4 therapy, and around 40% of the dose-escalation patients had previously received checkpoint inhibitors. Partial responses occurred in three dose-escalation patients, of whom one had hepatocellular carcinoma and two had cutaneous melanoma. The purpose of peripheral TCRbeta sequencing was to test whether ivuxolimab changed TCR sequence diversity and led to clonal T-cell expansion. The monotherapy dose-escalation portion (N ≈ 50 patients) of the phase I ivuxolimab trial is reported in the paper.

To sequence the TCRbeta CDR3 region, genomic DNA was isolated from the sorted cells. The immunoSEQ Assay was used to sequence the TCRbeta CDR3 regions. TCRdb took over this immuneACCESS table, retaining in-frame rearrangements with V and J assigned. Such tables are incomplete; in checked studies, under half of the missing clones stem from an unresolved V gene, and the remainder is unexplained. The sample table lists 4,500 to 7,000 clones, about 76% of them with a count of one. Together, the top ten hold around three fifths of the sample. On this clone itself: It has no known antigen specificity. One base away there is no much larger clone; base qualities are not given.

The trial excluded patients who had a history of autoimmune disease or were on systemic immunosuppression. Peripheral blood for TCR sequencing was drawn from every dose cohort at baseline, at cycle 4 day 1 and at cycle 7 day 1. The samples were taken from a phase I, first-in-human, multicenter, open-label dose-escalation trial of ivuxolimab. Adults with locally advanced or metastatic melanoma, renal cell, hepatocellular, or head and neck squamous cell carcinoma were enrolled in the trial. Before TCR sequencing, CD4+ T cells and CD8+ T cells from peripheral blood were sorted into separate populations. Study-level results and caveats: Low levels of normalized T-cell clonal expansion were also shown by some nonresponding patients. Partial responders in the 0.1-3.0 mg/kg groups had among the lowest normalized peripheral clonal expansion, especially among CD8+ T cells. After ivuxolimab, CD8+ T cells had more expanded clones than CD4+ T cells on average. The antigen specificity of the clonally expanded peripheral T cells was not determined. At doses from 0.1 to 3.0 mg/kg, clonal expansion was seen in both CD4+ and CD8+ blood T cells between baseline and week 6.

The material sequenced was CD4+ or CD8+ T cells sorted from blood, taken in a trial of the OX40 agonist ivuxolimab. The receptor comes from an adult with an advanced solid tumor such as melanoma, head and neck, liver or kidney cancer.

The CDR3 region has the sequence CASSLGGGYNEQFF. The nucleotide sequence is given as TGTGCCAGCAGCTTGGGCGGGGGATACAATGAGCAGTTCTTC. The chain joins TRBV5-6 to TRBJ2-1; 7 middle bases align to TRBD2. From V the trimming removes 0 bases and from J it removes 4 bases, while the gene matches leave 1 base of the junction unaccounted for. The CDR3, from cysteine to phenylalanine, totals 14 residues. Kept here is only the CDR3 DNA, which spans 42 bases and is read in frame from base 1. For CDR1 and CDR2, the germline V gene lists SGHDT and YYEEEE.